This TCR beta chain was documented in a study of T cell responses to AZD1222 COVID-19 vaccine. CDR3 length: 15 residues. With 6 bases removed from V and 1 base from J, the gap between germline ends came to 14 bases. The germline gives CDR1 KGHSH, CDR2 LQKENI. Study outcomes and limitations: The breadth and depth of Spike-specific TCRs increased once two AZD1222 doses had been given. Of spike-specific TCRs, nearly half reportedly target regions left unmutated in variants. In a largely white British group with more females than males, clonal diversity was possibly underestimated. Dominant CD4 TCR responses targeted spike regions 160-218 and 743-854.

Libraries were prepared by immunoSEQ multiplex PCR; TCRdb keeps only in-frame clonotypes and omits some of them. The sample records about 120,000 clones, 90% to 95% being singletons. Comment on this clone: Its antigen is unknown.

The gene calls are TRBV18 and TRBJ2-3; D not certain. Sequenced material: peripheral blood, taken 28 days after the second AZD1222 dose. The clonotype comes from an adult who received the AZD1222 COVID-19 vaccine. This chain's CDR3 is CASSDEAYRTDTQYF. For the CDR3, the DNA is TGTGCCAGCTCGGACGAGGCTTACCGCACAGATACGCAGTATTTT. The entire variable domain, with the rest obtained from reference TRBV18 and TRBJ2-3, is as follows: NAGVMQNPRHLVRRRGQEARLRCSPMKGHSHVYWYRQLPEEGLKFMVYLQKENIIDESGMPKERFSAEFPKEGPSILRIQQVVRGDSAAYFCASSDEAYRTDTQYFGPGTRLTVL.